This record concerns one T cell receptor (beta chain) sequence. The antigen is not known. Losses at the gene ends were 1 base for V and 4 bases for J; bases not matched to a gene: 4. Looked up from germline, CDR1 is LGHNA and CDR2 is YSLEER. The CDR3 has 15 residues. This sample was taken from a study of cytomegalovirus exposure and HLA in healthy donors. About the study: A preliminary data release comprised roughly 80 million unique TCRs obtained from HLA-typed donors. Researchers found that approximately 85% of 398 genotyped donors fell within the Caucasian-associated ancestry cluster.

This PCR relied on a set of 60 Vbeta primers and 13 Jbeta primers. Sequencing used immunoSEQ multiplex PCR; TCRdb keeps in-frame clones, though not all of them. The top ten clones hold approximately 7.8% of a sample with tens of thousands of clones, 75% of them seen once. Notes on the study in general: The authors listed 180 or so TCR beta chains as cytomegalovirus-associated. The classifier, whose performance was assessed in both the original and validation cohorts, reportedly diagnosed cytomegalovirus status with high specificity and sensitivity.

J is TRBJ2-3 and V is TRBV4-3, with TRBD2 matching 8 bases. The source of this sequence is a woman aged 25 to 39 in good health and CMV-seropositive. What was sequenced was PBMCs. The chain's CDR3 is CASSQGPSGSDTQYF. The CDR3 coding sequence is TGCGCCAGCAGCCAAGGGCCTAGCGGGTCAGATACGCAGTATTTT.